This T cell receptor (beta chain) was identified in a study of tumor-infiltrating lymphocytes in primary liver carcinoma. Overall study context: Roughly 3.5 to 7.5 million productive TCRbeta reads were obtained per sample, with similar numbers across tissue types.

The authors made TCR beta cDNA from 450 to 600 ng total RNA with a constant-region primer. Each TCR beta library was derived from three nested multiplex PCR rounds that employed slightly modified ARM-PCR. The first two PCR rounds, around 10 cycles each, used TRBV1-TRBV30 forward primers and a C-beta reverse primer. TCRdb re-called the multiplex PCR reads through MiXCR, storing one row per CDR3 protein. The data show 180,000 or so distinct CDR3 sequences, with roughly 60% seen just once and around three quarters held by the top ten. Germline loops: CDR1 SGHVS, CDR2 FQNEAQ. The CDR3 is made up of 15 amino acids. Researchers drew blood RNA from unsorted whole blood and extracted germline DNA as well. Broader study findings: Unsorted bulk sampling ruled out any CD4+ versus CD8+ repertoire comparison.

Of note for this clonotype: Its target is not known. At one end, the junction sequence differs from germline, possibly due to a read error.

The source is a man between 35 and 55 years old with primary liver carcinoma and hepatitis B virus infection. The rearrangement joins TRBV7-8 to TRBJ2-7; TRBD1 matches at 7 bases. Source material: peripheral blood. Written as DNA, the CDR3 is TGTGCCAGCAGCTTAGAGGGACAGCTATCCCACGAGAAGTACTTC. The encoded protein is CASSLEGQLSHEKYF.